A selection of T cell receptor beta chains follows, all from one sample in a study of cytomegalovirus exposure and HLA in healthy donors. The table came from immunoSEQ multiplex PCR; TCRdb's copy has only in-frame clones and leaves some out. Found here are fewer than 200,000 clones, 84% of them singletons; the top ten hold around 1.2%. The sample taken for sequencing was PBMCs. Source of these receptors: a girl aged 2-10 years in good health and CMV-seropositive. CDR3s include the opening cysteine and the closing phenylalanine or tryptophan. D genes are given only for firm matches. The size of a clone is reported for some rows only, either as once, few or many, or as a class for expanded clones.

clone size: once; J gene: TRBJ1-2; V gene: TRBV27; D gene: TRBD1; CDR3 protein: CASRLNRGDYGYTF; CDR3 DNA: TGTGCCAGCAGGCTGAACAGGGGTGACTATGGCTACACCTTC
clone size: NA; J gene: TRBJ1-1; V gene: TRBV14; D gene: NA; CDR3 protein: CASSQDTAMNTEAFF; CDR3 DNA: TGTGCCAGCAGCCAAGATACAGCTATGAACACTGAAGCTTTCTTT
clone size: NA; J gene: TRBJ1-2; V gene: TRBV28; D gene: TRBD1; CDR3 protein: CASSLYRQGLYGYTF; CDR3 DNA: TGTGCCAGCAGTTTATACCGACAGGGCCTCTATGGCTACACCTTC
clone size: NA; J gene: TRBJ2-2; V gene: TRBV5-1; D gene: NA; CDR3 protein: CASSLLSGHGELFF; CDR3 DNA: TGCGCCAGCAGCCTTCTAAGCGGTCACGGGGAGCTGTTTTTT
clone size: few; J gene: TRBJ2-3; V gene: TRBV4-1; D gene: TRBD2; CDR3 protein: CASSQEGLAGADTQYF; CDR3 DNA: TGCGCCAGCAGCCAAGAAGGCCTAGCGGGGGCAGATACGCAGTATTTT
clone size: NA; J gene: TRBJ2-3; V gene: TRBV29-1; D gene: NA; CDR3 protein: CSVSGSDTQYF; CDR3 DNA: TGCAGCGTTTCGGGGTCGGATACGCAGTATTTT
clone size: NA; J gene: TRBJ2-1; V gene: TRBV18; D gene: TRBD1; CDR3 protein: CASSPSTGENEQFF; CDR3 DNA: TGTGCCAGCTCACCATCGACAGGGGAGAATGAGCAGTTCTTC
clone size: NA; J gene: TRBJ1-4; V gene: TRBV28; D gene: TRBD1; CDR3 protein: CASTRTGGEKLFF; CDR3 DNA: TGTGCCAGCACCCGGACAGGGGGGGAAAAACTGTTTTTT
clone size: NA; J gene: TRBJ1-5; V gene: TRBV19; D gene: NA; CDR3 protein: CASSMGGTNNQPQHF; CDR3 DNA: TGTGCCAGTAGTATGGGAGGGACAAACAATCAGCCCCAGCATTTT
clone size: NA; J gene: TRBJ2-1; V gene: TRBV7-9; D gene: NA; CDR3 protein: CASSPGTHNEQFF; CDR3 DNA: TGTGCCAGCAGCCCCGGGACTCACAATGAGCAGTTCTTC
clone size: NA; J gene: TRBJ2-7; V gene: TRBV28; D gene: TRBD2; CDR3 protein: CASSLQGLAGTYEQYF; CDR3 DNA: TGTGCCAGCAGTTTACAAGGACTAGCGGGAACCTACGAGCAGTACTTC
clone size: NA; J gene: TRBJ1-4; V gene: TRBV6-1; D gene: TRBD1; CDR3 protein: CASRAGTERNEKLFF; CDR3 DNA: TGTGCCAGCAGGGCCGGGACAGAACGTAATGAAAAACTGTTTTTT
clone size: NA; J gene: TRBJ2-7; V gene: TRBV5-8; D gene: NA; CDR3 protein: CASSLVWGQNPYEQYF; CDR3 DNA: TGTGCCAGCAGCTTGGTTTGGGGGCAGAACCCGTACGAGCAGTACTTC
clone size: NA; J gene: TRBJ2-5; V gene: TRBV5-1; D gene: NA; CDR3 protein: CASTHMDQGETQYF; CDR3 DNA: TGCGCCAGCACTCATATGGATCAGGGAGAGACCCAGTACTTC
clone size: NA; J gene: TRBJ1-3; V gene: TRBV6-5; D gene: NA; CDR3 protein: CASSPDSSSGNTIYF; CDR3 DNA: TGTGCCAGCAGCCCGGACAGTAGCTCTGGAAACACCATATATTTT
clone size: NA; J gene: TRBJ2-7; V gene: TRBV9; D gene: TRBD2; CDR3 protein: CASSVAGGITYEQYF; CDR3 DNA: TGTGCCAGCAGCGTAGCGGGAGGCATTACCTACGAGCAGTACTTC
clone size: once; J gene: TRBJ1-3; V gene: TRBV7-9; D gene: TRBD1; CDR3 protein: CASSPTGTSGNTIYF; CDR3 DNA: TGTGCCAGCAGCCCGACAGGGACGTCGGGAAACACCATATATTTT
clone size: NA; J gene: TRBJ1-5; V gene: TRBV15; D gene: NA; CDR3 protein: CATSLYPGSGFFF; CDR3 DNA: TGTGCCACCAGCCTATATCCAGGTTCAGGGTTTTTTTTT
clone size: few; J gene: TRBJ1-1; V gene: TRBV5-1; D gene: NA; CDR3 protein: CASSRRDMNTEAFF; CDR3 DNA: TGCGCCAGCTCCCGCCGGGATATGAACACTGAAGCTTTCTTT
clone size: NA; J gene: TRBJ2-7; V gene: TRBV5-1; D gene: NA; CDR3 protein: CASRPLGLEGDEQYF; CDR3 DNA: TGCGCCAGCAGACCTTTGGGGCTCGAAGGAGACGAGCAGTACTTC
clone size: NA; J gene: TRBJ1-1; V gene: TRBV15; D gene: NA; CDR3 protein: CATSRESALQGRNTEAFF; CDR3 DNA: TGTGCCACCAGCAGGGAGAGTGCATTACAGGGTCGGAACACTGAAGCTTTCTTT
clone size: NA; J gene: TRBJ2-3; V gene: TRBV18; D gene: NA; CDR3 protein: CASSPARSTDTQYF; CDR3 DNA: TGTGCCAGCTCACCAGCACGGAGCACAGATACGCAGTATTTT
clone size: NA; J gene: TRBJ2-3; V gene: TRBV2; D gene: TRBD2; CDR3 protein: CASSDWRGGPPDTQYF; CDR3 DNA: TGTGCCAGCAGTGACTGGCGGGGGGGGCCCCCGGATACGCAGTATTTT
clone size: NA; J gene: TRBJ2-3; V gene: TRBV27; D gene: TRBD1; CDR3 protein: CASSTDRGTRTDTQYF; CDR3 DNA: TGTGCCAGCAGTACTGACAGGGGGACGCGCACAGATACGCAGTATTTT
clone size: NA; J gene: TRBJ1-5; V gene: TRBV6-5; D gene: NA; CDR3 protein: CASRPTGRHNQPQHF; CDR3 DNA: TGTGCCAGCAGACCCACAGGTAGGCACAATCAGCCCCAGCATTTT
clone size: NA; J gene: TRBJ2-5; V gene: TRBV18; D gene: NA; CDR3 protein: CASSPREVETQYF; CDR3 DNA: TGTGCCAGCTCACCAAGGGAGGTGGAGACCCAGTACTTC
clone size: NA; J gene: TRBJ2-7; V gene: TRBV5-1; D gene: NA; CDR3 protein: CASSNPSVDSSYEQYF; CDR3 DNA: TGCGCCAGCAGCAACCCCAGTGTGGACTCCTCCTACGAGCAGTACTTC
clone size: NA; J gene: TRBJ2-3; V gene: TRBV27; D gene: NA; CDR3 protein: CASSFNTDTQYF; CDR3 DNA: TGTGCCAGCAGTTTCAACACAGATACGCAGTATTTT
clone size: NA; J gene: TRBJ2-3; V gene: TRBV5-1; D gene: TRBD2; CDR3 protein: CASSWGLALGTDTQYF; CDR3 DNA: TGCGCCAGCAGCTGGGGACTAGCGCTGGGCACAGATACGCAGTATTTT
clone size: NA; J gene: TRBJ2-1; V gene: TRBV7-9; D gene: TRBD2; CDR3 protein: CASSLEFSLAGANEQFF; CDR3 DNA: TGTGCCAGCAGCTTAGAATTTTCGCTAGCGGGAGCTAATGAGCAGTTCTTC
clone size: NA; J gene: TRBJ1-6; V gene: TRBV19; D gene: NA; CDR3 protein: CASSIGEPPNSPLHF; CDR3 DNA: TGTGCCAGTAGTATCGGGGAGCCACCTAATTCACCCCTCCACTTT